This T cell receptor beta chain was retrieved from a study of cytomegalovirus exposure and HLA in healthy donors. Comment on this clone: Its matching antigen is unknown.

From germline, CDR1 is SGHTA and CDR2 FQGNSA. This CDR3 has 14 amino acids. Trimming removed 1 base at V and 8 bases at J, with 11 bases between. Despite likely unrecorded immune exposures, the donors were nominally healthy at the time of sampling. Notes on the study in general: Exclusion as indistinguishable affected some V segments, including TRBV6-2 and TRBV6-3. Researchers reported in a later analysis that a missense DCLRE1C variant was tied to TCR beta V- and J-gene trimming. In a later analysis, several top co-occurrence clusters appeared linked to parvovirus B19, influenza, CMV and Epstein-Barr virus.

A multiplex PCR was run with 60 Vbeta primers and 13 Jbeta primers. Method: immunoSEQ multiplex PCR; TCRdb's copy keeps in-frame clones and lacks some. The top ten hold approximately 1.5% of the sample, which has around 50,000 clones, about 86% seen once. The TCR was taken from a man in his forties in good health and CMV-seronegative. V and J are TRBV7-2 and TRBJ1-4, with TRBD1 as a possible D gene (6 bases). Source material: PBMCs. The CDR3 loop is CASSLVQGREKLFF. The CDR3 nucleotides are TGTGCCAGCAGCTTAGTTCAGGGGCGGGAAAAACTGTTTTTT.